This T cell receptor (beta chain) was retrieved from a study of post-analysis software for immune sequencing data (dated by TCRdb to 2013 to 2016). A note on the overall study: Disease courses on record covered relapsing-remitting, secondary progressive and progressive-relapsing multiple sclerosis, though some patients had no subtype annotation. A subset of samples was prepared in parallel using single-end sample barcoding, then pooled and co-amplified after Illumina adapter ligation. The patient repertoires were set against roughly eleven previously published healthy control repertoires from donors whose ages ranged from about 6 to 26 years.

For CDR1 and CDR2, the germline V gene lists SGHTA and FQGNSA. V is reduced by 2 bases and J by 2 bases, leaving a spacing of 13 bases between them. Its CDR3 holds 16 amino acids, cysteine through phenylalanine. Kept here is only the CDR3 DNA, which spans 48 bases and is read in frame from base 1. A remark on this clonotype: The antigen it binds to is not known. No much larger clonotype is one base removed from it; base qualities were not supplied.

Library method: PCR. Instrument used: Illumina HiSeq 2500. Unique molecular identifiers were incorporated into TCR beta cDNA libraries to reduce PCR and sequencing biases. Approximately 500,000 cDNA molecules were obtained per 1 to 10 million input T cells, so each molecule approximated one T cell. The patient libraries were prepared and sequenced with the same protocol used for the earlier healthy control dataset. Samples belonging to the same batch were prepared together, multiplexed and sequenced on a shared HiSeq lane. On the study's bioinformatics: Raw barcoded reads were processed with MIGEC, and single-read molecular identifier groups were discarded before consensus assembly and CDR3 extraction. VDJtools was used for post-analysis of the clonotype tables, and diversity was normalized by down-sampling every dataset to the size of the smallest sample. Repertoire overlap clustering matched CDR3 amino acid but not nucleotide sequences to correct batch-related cross-sample contamination. TCRdb reran the public reads through fastp at Q25 and MiXCR, keeping productive beta chains. Each record represents a unique CDR3 protein, reported with the most common genes and DNA among its rows. TCRdb's processing, not the study's, gives the V and J calls here. The sample data list some 190,000 distinct CDR3 sequences, and approximately 28% of these were observed just once. Together, the top ten hold roughly 3.4% of the sample.

TCR beta repertoires were profiled from peripheral blood of roughly 13 young patients with multiple sclerosis to demonstrate the VDJtools post-analysis software. The patients with multiple sclerosis were children and adolescents between 6 and 15 years of age. What the work shows at the level of the full study, not this receptor alone: Significantly higher frequencies in patients than in controls were found for roughly 5 TRBV segments, including TRBV5-6, TRBV5-1 and TRBV20-1. Normalized Chao1 diversity was significantly lower in multiple sclerosis patients than controls, suggesting substantial peripheral T-cell clonal expansion. The multiple sclerosis patient group was slightly younger than the control group. Direct clustering with F measure revealed strong co-clustering of samples prepared in the same batch, which led to a batch-effect correction.

The sample comprised blood. The TCR sequence derives from a girl between 2 and 17 years old with multiple sclerosis. This chain joins TRBV7-2 to TRBJ2-1; a tentative D call is TRBD2 (6 bases match). The CDR3 amino acid sequence is: CASSLLAGRTYNEQFF. The sequenced DNA is TGTGCCAGCAGCTTACTCGCGGGAAGGACCTACAATGAGCAGTTCTTC.